This T cell receptor beta chain was documented in a study of cytomegalovirus exposure and HLA in healthy donors. Study-wide results and limits: Roughly even sequencing depth across donors was the assumption behind the presence/absence analyses. Solely CMV serostatus was available to characterize immune exposure. One variant, a missense change in DCLRE1C, was linked in a later analysis to TCR beta V- and J-gene trimming. The authors later found HLA-associated TCR beta chains more clonally expanded than equally common others.

The PCR made use of 60 Vbeta and 13 Jbeta primers. Sequencing used immunoSEQ multiplex PCR; TCRdb keeps in-frame clones, though not all of them. Here the sample spans 250,000 to 350,000 clones, just over 85% being singletons. V was clipped by 1 base and J by 2 bases; unmatched bases: 7. CDR3 length: 16 residues. Looked up from germline, CDR1 is LGHNA and CDR2 is YNFKEQ. With regard to this clone: The antigen is undetermined.

The sample taken for sequencing was PBMCs. This chain connects TRBV4-2 to TRBJ2-7; 8 bases agree with TRBD2. This receptor was taken from a man between 40 and 49 years old in good health and CMV-seropositive. The CDR3 nucleotides are TGTGCCAGCAGCCAAGGTGGGACTAGGTCTACCTACGAGCAGTACTTC. This codes for CASSQGGTRSTYEQYF.